This T cell receptor beta chain was identified in a study of T cells in Graves' hyperthyroidism and ophthalmopathy (dated by TCRdb to the late 2010s). Regarding the complete study: Peripheral blood was sampled at the time of initial diagnosis, prior to any treatment. To identify distinguishing TCR V-J signatures, a discovery cohort of 90 to 100 patients was used, comprising roughly 45 with Graves' ophthalmopathy and around 57 with stable Graves' hyperthyroidism. Prospective prediction of ophthalmopathy was tested in an independent validation cohort of fewer than 20 hyperthyroidism patients and some 17 patients who later progressed to ophthalmopathy. The 75 to 100 discovery patients were divided at random into training and test sets in a 7:3 ratio. In more than five Graves' hyperthyroidism patients, the study also compared T-cell repertoires from thyroid tissue with T-cell repertoires from blood. After blood sampling, hyperthyroidism patients were treated with methimazole at a starting dose of 30 mg daily, and ophthalmopathy patients were treated with high-dose intravenous methylprednisolone. According to the paper, TCR Vbeta CDR3 sequencing was carried out on about 140 peripheral blood samples, which came from about 45 ophthalmopathy, under 85 hyperthyroidism and approximately 17 progressor patients.

Findings and caveats that apply to the study as a whole: Ophthalmopathy was separated from stable hyperthyroidism by a 13 V-J signature model, with 87.88% sensitivity and roughly 81% specificity obtained in cross-validation and 80%/75% obtained in testing. Sample size was not statistically predetermined, and investigators were not blinded to group allocation. In validation, progression to ophthalmopathy was predicted by the model with about 70% sensitivity and 72% to 85% specificity, a median of about 6 months before onset. Blood samples also contained most of the expanded thyroid clonotypes (frequency above 0.001), which suggests that blood repertoires may reflect thyroid immune responses.

The CDR3 measures 12 amino acids from cysteine to phenylalanine. Solely the CDR3 DNA is kept, with 36 bases framed from the first base. The junction carries 10 bases between V and J, which are trimmed by 4 bases and 9 bases respectively. The germline V gene yields SGHTA for CDR1 and FQGTGA for CDR2. On this clonotype: Its antigen specificity is not known. No clone much larger than this one lies a single base away; base qualities are absent.

The TCR beta CDR3 regions were amplified from the RNA transcripts. The first round of RT-PCR for the TCR CDR3 was performed with the HTBI primer set and the Qiagen OneStep RT-PCR kit. Libraries were constructed in a second round of multiplex PCR, after which size selection and purification were performed. Sequencing of the libraries was done on an Illumina HiSeq2000 using paired-end 100 bp reads. Processing in the source paper ran as follows. SOAPnuke was used to process the raw data, with reads discarded if the reads contained adapters or uncalled bases, had a mean Phred below 15, or lacked an exact constant-primer or identifier match. High-quality paired reads were merged with COPE v1.2.5, and unique nucleotide sequences were defined as clonotypes. Clonotypes were aligned to IMGT TRBV, TRBD and TRBJ reference segments using MiTCR v1.1. Analysis was restricted to V-J combinations with a frequency above 0.0001, which covered roughly 99% of repertoires. A TCS score was defined as the ratio of F50 (clonal expansion) to E x V (chaos), with BLOSUM62-based TCRdist applied between CDR3 peptides within each V-J. Welch's t-statistics and random forest reduced just over 500 V-J features to 10 to 15, which were used in a naive Bayes classifier (R e1071). TCRdb trimmed public reads at Q25 via fastp, called clones via MiXCR and kept in-frame beta chains. Every CDR3 protein is listed once, alongside the most common genes and DNA of its rows. The V and J calls were not made by the authors but by TCRdb's processing. The sample table holds more than 450,000 distinct CDR3 sequences, of which just under 20% were seen once. The ten most abundant clones make up 47% of the sample.

Ophthalmopathy patients had moderately to severely active disease, with a Clinical Activity Score of 3 or more, a NOSPECS grade of 4 or more, and a disease duration of less than 3 months. The study excluded patients with uncontrolled infections, other autoimmune diseases, pregnancy or lactation. Clinical symptoms, serum thyroxine and TRAb, thyroid ultrasound, and orbital computed tomography formed the basis for the diagnoses. PBMCs were isolated from about 9.1 ml of fresh peripheral blood by Ficoll-Paque density gradient centrifugation. Trizol reagent was used to extract total RNA, and RNA quality was then checked on an Agilent 2100 Bioanalyzer.

This sequence uses TRBV7-3 and TRBJ2-1; no D gene can be assigned with confidence. The specimen was blood. This TCR came from a man in his forties with Graves' ophthalmopathy. Read as DNA, the sequence is TGTGCCAGCAGCTCAGGACGGGTTGAGCAGTTCTTC. Its protein product is CASSSGRVEQFF.